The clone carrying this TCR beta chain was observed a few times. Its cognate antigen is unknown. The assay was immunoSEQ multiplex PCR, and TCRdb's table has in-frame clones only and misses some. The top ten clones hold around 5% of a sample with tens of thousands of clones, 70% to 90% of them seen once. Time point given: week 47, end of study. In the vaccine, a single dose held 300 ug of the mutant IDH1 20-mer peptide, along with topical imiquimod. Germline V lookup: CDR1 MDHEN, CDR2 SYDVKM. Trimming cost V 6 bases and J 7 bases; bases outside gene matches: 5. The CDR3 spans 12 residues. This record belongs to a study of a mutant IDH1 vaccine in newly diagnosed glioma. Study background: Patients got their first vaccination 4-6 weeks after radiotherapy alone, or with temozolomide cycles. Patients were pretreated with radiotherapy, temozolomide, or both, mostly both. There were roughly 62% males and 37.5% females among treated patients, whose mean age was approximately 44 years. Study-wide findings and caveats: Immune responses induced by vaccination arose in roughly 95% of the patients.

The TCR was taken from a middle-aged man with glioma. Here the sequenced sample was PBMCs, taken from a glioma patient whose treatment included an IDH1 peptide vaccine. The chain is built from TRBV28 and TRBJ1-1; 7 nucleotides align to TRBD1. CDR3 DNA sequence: TGTGCCAGCAGCGCCAGACAGGGTGAAGCTTTCTTT. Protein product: CASSARQGEAFF.